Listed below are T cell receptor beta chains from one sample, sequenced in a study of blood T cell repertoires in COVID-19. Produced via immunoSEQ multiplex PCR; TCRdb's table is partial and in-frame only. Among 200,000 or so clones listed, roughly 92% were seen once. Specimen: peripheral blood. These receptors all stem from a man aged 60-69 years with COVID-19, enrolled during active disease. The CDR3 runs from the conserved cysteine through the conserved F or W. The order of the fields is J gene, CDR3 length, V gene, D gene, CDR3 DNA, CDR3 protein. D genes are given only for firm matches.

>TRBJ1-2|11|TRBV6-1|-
TGTGCCAGCAGTGAAGTCGACGGGGTAACCTTC
CASSEVDGVTF
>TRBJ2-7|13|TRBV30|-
TGTGCCTGGAGTCCCGGCAGGCCCTACGAGCAGTACTTC
CAWSPGRPYEQYF
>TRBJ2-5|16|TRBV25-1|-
TGTGCCAGCAGTGACTACGCCCGAGACACCCAAGAGACCCAGTACTTC
CASSDYARDTQETQYF
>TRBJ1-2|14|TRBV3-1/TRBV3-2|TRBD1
TGTGCCAGCAGCCTCGGACAGGGGGCTTCAGGCTACACCTTC
CASSLGQGASGYTF
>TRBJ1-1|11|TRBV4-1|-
TGCGCCAGCAGCTCGAGCACTGAAGCTTTCTTT
CASSSSTEAFF
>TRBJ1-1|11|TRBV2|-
TGTGCCGGCGGCGGGAACACTGAAGCTTTCTTT
CAGGGNTEAFF
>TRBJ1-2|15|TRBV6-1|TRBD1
TGTGCCAGCAGTGATCTCGTTACAGGGGGCCATGGCTACACCTTC
CASSDLVTGGHGYTF
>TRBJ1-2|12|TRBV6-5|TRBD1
TGTGCCAGCAGGGAGACAGGGGATGGCTACACCTTC
CASRETGDGYTF
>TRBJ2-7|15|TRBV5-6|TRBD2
TGTGCCAGCAGTAAGCCGGGACTAGCGGGAAACGAGCAGTACTTC
CASSKPGLAGNEQYF
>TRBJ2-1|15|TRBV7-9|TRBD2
TGTGCCAGCAGCACAGGACTAGCCCCGTACAATGAGCAGTTCTTC
CASSTGLAPYNEQFF
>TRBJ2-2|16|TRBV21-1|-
TGTGCCAGCAGGGCTCCTACAGGGGCGTCAACCGGGGAGCTGTTTTTT
CASRAPTGASTGELFF